The 14 T cell receptor beta chains in this list originate from one sample, sequenced in a study of spatial heterogeneity in lung cancer. Time point specified: sample taken at primary tumor resection. The authors sequenced whole RNA from tumor, nontumor lung or frozen PBMC without sorting. TCRdb used MiXCR to reprocess the 5' RACE reads, holding one entry per CDR3 protein. In the table there are under 100,000 distinct CDR3 sequences, around 9% of which are singletons. Sequencing used PBMCs, obtained at surgery. These receptors all stem from a male donor with early-stage non-small cell lung cancer.

This clonotype was counted many times. The rearrangement links TRBV4-2 to TRBJ2-3; D uncertain. Germline CDR1 is LGHNA and CDR2 is YNFKEQ. The V gene lost 1 base and the J gene lost 0 bases, with 8 bases spanning the gap. The CDR3 sequence is 15 residues long. CDR3 in DNA: TGTGCCAGCAGCCAAGGATCGGTTAGCACAGATACGCAGTATTTT. It codes for CASSQGSVSTDTQYF.

The chain couples TRBV20-1 to TRBJ1-2, with TRBD1 as a possible D gene (5 bases). The V gene lost 5 bases and the J gene lost 6 bases, with 16 bases spanning the gap. The CDR3 extends over 13 amino acids. CDR1 DFQATT and CDR2 SNEGSKA come from the germline V gene (reference sequence). The CDR3 DNA follows: TGCAGTGCTCGTGAGGGGAAGGGGAATGGCTACACCTTC. This gives the protein CSAREGKGNGYTF.

This rearrangement joins TRBV28 to TRBJ2-7; the match to TRBD2 covers 8 bases. V dropped 6 bases and J dropped 3; count of bases not matched to a gene: 10. The CDR3 consists of 15 residues. CDR1 MDHEN and CDR2 SYDVKM come from the germline V gene. The CDR3 here is CASRLLAGGIYEQYF. The CDR3 bases are TGTGCCAGCAGGTTACTGGCGGGGGGCATCTACGAGCAGTACTTC. Variable domain in full (rest from reference TRBV28 and TRBJ2-7): DVKVTQSSRYLVKRTGEKVFLECVQDMDHENMFWYRQDPGLGLRLIYFSYDVKMKEKGDIPEGYSVSREKKERFSLILESASTNQTSMYLCASRLLAGGIYEQYFGPGTRLTVT.

This clonotype has just a few counts. The rearrangement uses TRBV29-1 and TRBJ2-7; unclear D gene. This CDR3 contains 12 residues. Germline V gene sequence: CDR1 SQVTM, CDR2 ANQGSEA. V dropped 2 bases and J dropped 1 base, with 6 bases sitting between them. CDR3 in amino acids: CSVEQSSYEQYF. CDR3 bases: TGCAGCGTTGAACAGAGTTCCTACGAGCAGTACTTC.

There are a few counts of this clonotype. The CDR3 DNA is TGTGCCATCAGTGAAACACAGGGCGGCGGAGAGCAGTTCTTC. This sequence encodes CAISETQGGGEQFF. This chain joins TRBV10-3 and TRBJ2-1, with D perhaps TRBD1 (6 bases). Germline V CDR1 and CDR2: ENHRY, SYGVKD. The CDR3 is 14 residues long. Deletions cut 3 bases from V and 10 bases from J, with 16 bases between.

The V call is TRBV9, the J call TRBJ2-3, with unresolved D. Germline V gene sequence: CDR1 SGDLS, CDR2 YYNGEE. The V gene lost 3 bases and the J gene lost 10 bases, with 12 bases spanning the gap. The CDR3 contains 12 residues. In DNA form, the CDR3 reads TGTGCCAGCAGCGGACCCGGTGTAGCGCAGTATTTT. Its protein product is CASSGPGVAQYF.

This clonotype was counted at least ten times. The chain is built from TRBV5-1 and TRBJ1-1; D is uncertain. V lost 0 bases and J 2 bases, leaving 5 bases between the germline ends. This CDR3 comprises 13 residues. CDR1 and CDR2 from the germline V gene are SGHRS and YFSETQ. The CDR3 loop reads CASSLDPNTEAFF. In nucleotides, the CDR3 is TGCGCCAGCAGCTTGGACCCAAACACTGAAGCTTTCTTT.

The chain is built from TRBV12-3 or TRBV12-4 and TRBJ2-3; the D gene is possibly TRBD2 (7 bases). The CDR3 totals 15 residues. V was pared by 2 bases and J by 5 bases, with 14 bases between. CDR3 protein: CASSLTGQRGDTQYF. CDR3 DNA sequence: TGTGCCAGCAGTTTAACCGGACAGCGGGGAGATACGCAGTATTTT.

In its sample, this clonotype was seen many times. The chain joins TRBV7-8 to TRBJ2-3; the match to TRBD2 covers 13 bases. The CDR3 consists of 16 residues. The germline gives CDR1 SGHVS, CDR2 FQNEAQ. Trimming removed 5 bases from V and 5 bases from J; junction bases left unmatched: 7. The DNA for the CDR3 is TGTGCCAGCAGCAAAACTAGCGGGAGGGCTGTAGATACGCAGTATTTT. This codes for CASSKTSGRAVDTQYF.

This chain joins TRBV11-1 and TRBJ2-2; TRBD1 aligns across 9 bases. V shed 4 bases and J 5 bases; nucleotides not matched to a gene: 5. Germline CDR1 and CDR2: SGHAT and FQDESV (reference sequence). This CDR3 spans 15 amino acids. CDR3 sequence (DNA): TGTGCCAGCAGCTCGGACAGGGGCCGGACCGGGGAGCTGTTTTTT. Translating gives CASSSDRGRTGELFF.

This clonotype occurred many times. V usage is TRBV29-1 and J usage is TRBJ2-7; D may be TRBD2 (6 bases). The CDR3 is made up of 13 amino acids. CDR1 is SQVTM, CDR2 ANQGSEA, per germline. Trimming left V 6 bases short and J 2 bases short, with 14 bases between. CDR3 amino acids: CSVLEGNTYEQYF. The CDR3 nucleotides read TGCAGCGTATTGGAGGGAAACACCTACGAGCAGTACTTC.

This clonotype occurred a few times. The rearrangement joins TRBV5-1 to TRBJ2-2; D is undetermined. The germline CDR1 and CDR2 sequences are SGHRS and YFSETQ. CDR3 length: 16 amino acids. Trimming stripped 3 bases from V and 4 bases from J, with 16 bases between. CDR3 in amino acids: CASSSVAGVTTGELFF. The CDR3 DNA reads as TGCGCCAGCAGCTCGGTGGCTGGAGTAACCACCGGGGAGCTGTTTTTT.

J is TRBJ2-1 and V is TRBV21-1. TRBV21-1 is designated a pseudogene. CDR3 size: 13 residues. The CDR3 loop reads CASSNRVPNEQFF. DNA for the CDR3: TGTGCCAGCAGCAACCGCGTACCCAATGAGCAGTTCTTC.

This clonotype was seen a few times. The V gene is TRBV19, the J gene TRBJ2-2; either TRBD1 or TRBD2 may supply D (5 bases each). V lost 6 bases, J lost 1 base, and 12 bases lay in between. This CDR3 has 15 amino acids. Germline CDR1 reads LNHDA; CDR2 reads SQIVND (reference sequence). CDR3 in DNA: TGTGCCAGTAGCCCACGGGACGAGAACACCGGGGAGCTGTTTTTT. It specifies CASSPRDENTGELFF.